The clone carrying this T cell receptor (beta chain) was seen a handful of times. Antigen specificity is unknown. By way of CD45RO/CCR7/CD25/CD127/CD95/CD27, the CD4+ regulatory, stem cell-like memory, central memory and naive cells were sorted. The data were obtained in a study of beta chain features in type 1 diabetes. Reverse transcription of all isolated RNA meant that expressed TCRB transcripts were sequenced. TCRdb's table, derived via immunoSEQ multiplex PCR, lists solely in-frame clones and lacks some. The table has 200,000 to 300,000 clones, about 14% seen once. Regarding the study as a whole: Type 1 diabetes patients had VDJ junctions that carried fewer insertions and more deletions. Naive, central memory and regulatory TCRB repertoires appeared more similar among patients than healthy donors.

Sequencing was performed on naive CD4+ T cells from blood. This receptor was identified in a woman in her thirties or forties in good health.

CDR3 DNA sequence: TGTGCCAGCACCTGGGGGGAAACGAACGAGCAGTACTTC. Its translation: CASTWGETNEQYF. This chain links TRBV6-5 with TRBJ2-7; D possibly corresponds to TRBD2 (6 bases). The germline gives CDR1 MNHEY, CDR2 SVGAGI. The CDR3 consists of 13 residues. Trimming took 7 bases from V and 5 from J, leaving 15 bases between them.